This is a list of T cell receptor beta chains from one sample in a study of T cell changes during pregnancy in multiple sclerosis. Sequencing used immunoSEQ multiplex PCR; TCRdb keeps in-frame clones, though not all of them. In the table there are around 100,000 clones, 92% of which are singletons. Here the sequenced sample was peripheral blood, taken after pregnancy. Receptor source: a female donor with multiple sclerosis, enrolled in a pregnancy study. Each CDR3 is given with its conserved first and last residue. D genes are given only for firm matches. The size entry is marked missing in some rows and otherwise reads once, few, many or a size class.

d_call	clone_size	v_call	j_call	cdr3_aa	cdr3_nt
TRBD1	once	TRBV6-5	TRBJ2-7	CASSYSGDRDQYF	TGTGCCAGCAGTTACTCTGGGGACAGGGACCAGTACTTC
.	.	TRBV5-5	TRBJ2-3	CASSLGLYYGQYF	TGTGCCAGCAGCTTAGGTCTCTACTATGGGCAGTATTTT
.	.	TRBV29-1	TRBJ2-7	CSVNPEGAEPYEQYF	TGCAGCGTGAACCCAGAAGGGGCCGAACCCTACGAGCAGTACTTC
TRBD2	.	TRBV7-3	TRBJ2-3	CASSSQLAGGSDTQYF	TGTGCCAGCAGCTCGCAACTAGCGGGAGGGTCAGATACGCAGTATTTT
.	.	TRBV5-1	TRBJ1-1	CASSLGGNTEAFF	TGCGCCAGCAGCTTAGGGGGGAACACTGAAGCTTTCTTT
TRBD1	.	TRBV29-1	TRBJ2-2	CSVEDVRQGEPGELFF	TGCAGCGTTGAAGATGTCAGACAGGGAGAACCCGGGGAGCTGTTTTTT
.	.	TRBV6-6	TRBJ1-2	CASSYTPGIDGYTF	TGTGCCAGCAGTTACACCCCGGGTATTGATGGCTACACCTTC
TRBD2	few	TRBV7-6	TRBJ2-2	CASSLVLAGVTGELFF	TGTGCCAGCAGCTTAGTCCTAGCGGGGGTTACCGGGGAGCTGTTTTTT
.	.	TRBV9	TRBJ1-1	CASSVGQGNTEAFF	TGTGCCAGCAGCGTAGGTCAGGGGAACACTGAAGCTTTCTTT
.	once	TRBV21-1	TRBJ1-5	CASSKRGIGNQPQHF	TGTGCCAGCAGCAAAAGGGGAATTGGCAATCAGCCCCAGCATTTT
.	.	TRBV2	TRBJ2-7	CASTNKLEGEQYF	TGTGCCAGCACTAATAAACTAGAGGGCGAGCAGTACTTC
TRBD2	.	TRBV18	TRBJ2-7	CASSPSGLSYEQYF	TGTGCCAGCTCCCCTAGCGGGCTATCCTACGAGCAGTACTTC
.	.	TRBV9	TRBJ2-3	CASSPPASEGDTQYF	TGTGCCAGCAGCCCGCCCGCCTCTGAGGGAGATACGCAGTATTTT
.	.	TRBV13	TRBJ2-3	CASSFFRNTQYF	TGTGCCAGCAGCTTCTTTAGAAATACGCAGTATTTT
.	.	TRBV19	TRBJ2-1	CASSIGAGRNEQFF	TGTGCCAGTAGTATTGGGGCGGGGCGAAATGAGCAGTTCTTC
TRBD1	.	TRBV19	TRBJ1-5	CASSIGRQGNQPQHF	TGTGCCAGTAGTATAGGAAGACAGGGTAATCAGCCCCAGCATTTT
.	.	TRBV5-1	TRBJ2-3	CASSLDLPGDTQYF	TGCGCCAGCAGCTTGGACCTCCCCGGAGATACGCAGTATTTT
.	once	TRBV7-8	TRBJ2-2	CASSLPLAGTGELFF	TGTGCCAGCAGCTTACCCCTGGCAGGGACCGGGGAGCTGTTTTTT
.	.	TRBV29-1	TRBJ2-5	CSVEDTGIQETQYF	TGCAGCGTTGAAGATACAGGGATCCAAGAGACCCAGTACTTC
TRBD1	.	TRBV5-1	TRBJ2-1	CASTPLGQGPYNEQFF	TGCGCCAGCACCCCTCTCGGACAGGGCCCCTACAATGAGCAGTTCTTC
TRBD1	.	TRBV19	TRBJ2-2	CASSGTGGRTGELFF	TGTGCCAGCAGCGGGACAGGGGGACGAACCGGGGAGCTGTTTTTT
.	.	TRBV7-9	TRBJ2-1	CASSWRGRAGVGGEQFF	TGTGCCAGCAGTTGGAGGGGGAGGGCGGGAGTTGGTGGTGAGCAGTTCTTC
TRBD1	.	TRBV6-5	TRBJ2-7	CASSYDPHRGEQYF	TGTGCCAGCAGTTACGATCCTCACAGGGGCGAGCAGTACTTC
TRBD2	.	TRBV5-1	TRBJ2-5	CASSLGTSGGALETQYF	TGCGCCAGCAGCCTGGGGACTAGCGGGGGGGCTCTGGAGACCCAGTACTTC